This TCR beta chain was retrieved from a study of blood T cell repertoires in COVID-19. The wider study: COVID-19 samples from acute and convalescent phases originated in the United States, Italy and Spain. PBMCs, B-cell-depleted T cells, or T cells were the source of the cDNA or gDNA that made up the material.

Seattle's enrolled individuals joined amid active infection and were then monitored longitudinally. This CDR3 has 16 amino acids. Original methodology: The assay estimated nucleated cells by amplifying reference gene primers. Some clones are missing from TCRdb's copy, which holds only in-frame ones; the method was immunoSEQ multiplex PCR. The D gene and trimming were derived from the DNA, and the V and J assignments and clone size from that table. This sample has 110,000 or so clones, with about 85% found just once. The rearrangement links TRBV21-1 to TRBJ1-2. TRBV21-1 is a pseudogene. The clonotype was recovered from a woman aged 60-75 years with COVID-19, enrolled during active disease. The sequencing sample was made of peripheral blood. This CDR3 reads CASSETGGQGLGGYTF. CDR3 sequence (DNA): TGTGCCAGCAGCGAAACGGGAGGGCAGGGCCTGGGGGGCTACACCTTC.